This TCR beta chain stems from a study of blood T cell repertoires in COVID-19. About the research overall: From the United States, Italy and Spain came samples of acute and convalescent COVID-19. Sample material is recorded as cDNA or gDNA derived from T cells, B-cell-depleted T cells, or PBMCs.

The authors' processing: Quantification of nucleated cells was approximated via reference gene primer amplification. Profiling relied on immunoSEQ multiplex PCR, and the TCRdb table lists in-frame clones only, not all of them. That table is the source of V, J and clone size, and D and trimming were worked out from the DNA. The sample yields roughly 60,000 clones, 78% seen once. From germline, CDR1 is MNHEY and CDR2 SMNVEV (reference sequence). This CDR3 is 14 amino acids long. V lost 3 bases and J 2 bases, leaving 8 bases between the germline ends. J is TRBJ1-3 and V is TRBV27; possible D gene TRBD1, 6 bases. Material for sequencing was peripheral blood. This clonotype was sampled from a human donor in a cohort sampled during active COVID-19. The CDR3 loop is CASSFGGTGNTIYF. For the CDR3, the DNA is TGTGCCAGCAGTTTTGGGGGCACTGGAAACACCATATATTTT.